Listed below are T cell receptor beta chains from one sample, sequenced in a study of T-cell memory formation after mild COVID-19. TCRdb re-called the 5' RACE reads through MiXCR, storing one row per CDR3 protein. The data show roughly 190,000 distinct CDR3 sequences, about 11% seen once. Sequenced sample: PBMCs or a T cell subset sorted from them (not recorded which). The receptors come from a man between 18 and 35 years old who had mild COVID-19 (a few samples of this study predate the infection). Cell type and time point are not known. The CDR3 runs from the conserved cysteine through the conserved F or W.

j_call: TRBJ1-5
v_call: TRBV7-2
cdr3_aa: CASSFSGTGNNQPQHF

j_call: TRBJ2-3
v_call: TRBV5-5
cdr3_aa: CASSFDSLLEDTQYF

j_call: TRBJ2-3
v_call: TRBV5-1
cdr3_aa: CASSLAGAPGTDTQYF

j_call: TRBJ2-3
v_call: TRBV24-1
cdr3_aa: CATSDVWQGEDTQYF

j_call: TRBJ2-5
v_call: TRBV27
cdr3_aa: CASSLSRREETQYF

j_call: TRBJ1-5
v_call: TRBV6-6
cdr3_aa: CASSHGVNQPQHF

j_call: TRBJ2-5
v_call: TRBV12-3/TRBV12-4
cdr3_aa: CASSLSSGGAWETQYF

j_call: TRBJ2-3
v_call: TRBV5-1
cdr3_aa: CASSLALTGSPNTDTQYF

j_call: TRBJ1-1
v_call: TRBV29-1
cdr3_aa: CSVGARRTGNTEAFF

j_call: TRBJ2-1
v_call: TRBV7-2
cdr3_aa: CASSSYLNNEQFF

j_call: TRBJ2-7
v_call: TRBV2
cdr3_aa: CDSRGDSYEQYF

j_call: TRBJ2-2
v_call: TRBV28
cdr3_aa: CASTSGGITGELFF

j_call: TRBJ2-2
v_call: TRBV10-1
cdr3_aa: CASSDPGTANTGELFF

j_call: TRBJ1-2
v_call: TRBV5-1
cdr3_aa: CASSLGRGSYLGYTF

j_call: TRBJ1-1
v_call: TRBV5-1
cdr3_aa: CASSLRETGGRSNTEAFF

j_call: TRBJ1-1
v_call: TRBV29-1
cdr3_aa: CSVVAGSGTEAFF

j_call: TRBJ2-2
v_call: TRBV18
cdr3_aa: CASSSPGQNSGELFF

j_call: TRBJ2-7
v_call: TRBV6-5
cdr3_aa: CASSRAGQPYEQYF

j_call: TRBJ2-3
v_call: TRBV5-1
cdr3_aa: CASSLATSGSPDTQYF

j_call: TRBJ2-6
v_call: TRBV12-3/TRBV12-4
cdr3_aa: CASSLGGDGANVLTF

j_call: TRBJ2-3
v_call: TRBV13
cdr3_aa: CASSLRVGSTDTQYF

j_call: TRBJ2-1
v_call: TRBV20-1
cdr3_aa: CSARAIGGAEEQFF